This T cell receptor (beta chain) stems from a study of OX40 agonist ivuxolimab in advanced cancers. Study-level information: As their treatment, patients were administered ivuxolimab, an agonistic anti-OX40 (CD134) antibody. Among those enrolled, mean age was about 63 years (range roughly 23 to 90) and 82.7% were male.

Germline V gives CDR1 SGHDT, CDR2 YYEEEE. Trimming took 2 bases from V and 12 from J, leaving 20 bases between them. This CDR3 spans 14 amino acids. Blood samples were obtained at baseline, cycle 4 day 1, and cycle 7 day 1. The table came from immunoSEQ multiplex PCR; TCRdb's copy has only in-frame clones and leaves some out. Of about 72,000 clones in the sample, roughly 90% were seen once. The source of this sequence is an adult with an advanced solid tumor such as melanoma, head and neck, liver or kidney cancer. The chain carries TRBV5-6 and TRBJ2-5, with D possibly being TRBD1 or TRBD2 (5 bases each). The source was CD4+ or CD8+ T cells sorted from blood, collected in a trial of the OX40 agonist ivuxolimab. This CDR3 is CASSLLGTDFHEYF. The DNA for the CDR3 is TGTGCCAGCAGCTTACTAGGGACGGACTTCCATGAGTACTTC.